This is a list of T cell receptor beta chains from one sample in a study of T cell changes during pregnancy in multiple sclerosis. Method: immunoSEQ multiplex PCR; TCRdb's copy keeps in-frame clones and lacks some. Of about 53,000 clones in the sample, nearly 90% were seen once. The sample consisted of peripheral blood, taken after pregnancy. These receptors came from a female donor in good health, enrolled as a control in a pregnancy study. Both conserved end residues are part of each CDR3. D genes are given only for firm matches. Clone size is shown for a subset of rows, as once, few, many or a class of expanded clone.

TRBJ1-1 | . | TRBV6-5 | once | TGTGCCAGCAGTTACTCGGAAGTGGGGGCGAAGGGAGCTTTCTTT | CASSYSEVGAKGAFF
TRBJ2-3 | . | TRBV27 | . | TGTGCCAGCAGTTTGCGGGTTAGCACAGATACGCAGTATTTT | CASSLRVSTDTQYF
TRBJ1-6 | TRBD1 | TRBV27 | . | TGTGCCAGCAGTTTATTACCCAGGACAGGGCTTATGGCGAATAATTCACCCCTCCACTTT | CASSLLPRTGLMANNSPLHF
TRBJ1-1 | . | TRBV5-1 | . | TGCGCCAGCAGCTTGGCCGTGGGCATGATGGACACTGAAGCTTTCTTT | CASSLAVGMMDTEAFF
TRBJ1-3 | . | TRBV4-2 | . | TGTGCCAGCAGCCAAGATGGGGGGGGGAGCAGCCATGGAAACACCATATATTTT | CASSQDGGGSSHGNTIYF
TRBJ2-3 | . | TRBV30 | . | TGTGCCTGGAGTGTAGCCAGGGTGACAGATACGCAGTATTTT | CAWSVARVTDTQYF
TRBJ2-3 | . | TRBV5-4 | . | TGTGCCAGCAGCTTGTCAGGGTTGGATACGCAGTATTTT | CASSLSGLDTQYF
TRBJ2-1 | TRBD2 | TRBV6-4 | . | TGTGCCAGCAGTGACTCTGTAGCGGGAGGGCAAGAGCAGTTCTTC | CASSDSVAGGQEQFF
TRBJ1-1 | . | TRBV11-1 | . | TGTGCCAGCAGCTTACGCAGGGTAAGGACTGAAGCTTTCTTT | CASSLRRVRTEAFF
TRBJ2-2 | . | TRBV9 | . | TGTGCCAGCAGCGCCTTAGGGTCGGGGTCGGGCACCGGGGAGCTGTTTTTT | CASSALGSGSGTGELFF
TRBJ2-1 | . | TRBV2 | . | TGTGCCAGCAGTGGGGTCAGGGGCCGCAATGAGCAGTTCTTC | CASSGVRGRNEQFF
TRBJ2-1 | TRBD2 | TRBV7-9 | . | TGTGCCAGCAGCTCACATCTGCCGGGGGGGCCCTACAATGAGCAGTTCTTC | CASSSHLPGGPYNEQFF
TRBJ2-3 | TRBD2 | TRBV4-1 | once | TGCGCCAGCAGCCAAGACTTAGCGGGAACCACAGATACGCAGTATTTT | CASSQDLAGTTDTQYF
TRBJ1-1 | . | TRBV28 | . | TGTGCCAGCAGTTTAAATCGGGGGAGCACTGAAGCTTTCTTT | CASSLNRGSTEAFF
TRBJ2-5 | TRBD1 | TRBV11-2 | . | TGTGCCAGCCGCTCAGGGGGCGCGAGGGAGACCCAGTACTTC | CASRSGGARETQYF
TRBJ2-7 | TRBD2 | TRBV13 | . | TGTGCCAGCAGCCTAAGGACTAGCGGGAGCTCCTACGAGCAGTACTTC | CASSLRTSGSSYEQYF
TRBJ1-1 | TRBD1 | TRBV7-9 | . | TGTGCCAGCAGCTCCCGGACAGGGTGGAACACTGAAGCTTTCTTT | CASSSRTGWNTEAFF
TRBJ1-6 | TRBD1 | TRBV6-5 | . | TGTGCCAGCAGTTACTCGGGACAGGGGACTAATTCACCCCTCCACTTT | CASSYSGQGTNSPLHF
TRBJ2-3 | TRBD1 | TRBV7-9 | . | TGTGCCAGCAGCGTCCGGGACAGCGACACAGATACGCAGTATTTT | CASSVRDSDTDTQYF
TRBJ2-1 | . | TRBV10-3 | once | TGTGCCATTAGCCGGGACACCGACAATGAGCAGTTCTTC | CAISRDTDNEQFF
TRBJ1-2 | . | TRBV9 | . | TGTGCCAGCAGAGGCCGGGATGGCATTGGCTACACCTTC | CASRGRDGIGYTF
TRBJ2-1 | TRBD2 | TRBV7-3 | . | TGTGCCAGCAGCTCTTCGGGACTAGCGGGAGGCAGGGGGGACAATGAGCAGTTCTTC | CASSSSGLAGGRGDNEQFF
TRBJ1-1 | . | TRBV27 | once | TGTGCCAGCAGTTTATTCGGCAGGGAGAACACTGAAGCTTTCTTT | CASSLFGRENTEAFF
TRBJ2-5 | TRBD2 | TRBV9 | . | TGTGCCAGCAGCGTAGCTACGGGGGGACTGAGCCAAGAGACCCAGTACTTC | CASSVATGGLSQETQYF
TRBJ2-1 | TRBD2 | TRBV6-5 | once | TGTGCCAGCAGTCTCCCGGGGGGGCCAGATCATAAGCAGTTCTTC | CASSLPGGPDHKQFF
TRBJ2-2 | TRBD2 | TRBV28 | few | TGTGCCAGCAGTTACCAATTTTGGACTAGCGGGAGAACTAACACCGGGGAGCTGTTTTTT | CASSYQFWTSGRTNTGELFF
TRBJ2-3 | . | TRBV7-3 | . | TGTGCCAGCAGCTTAATCGTACCGACAGGCAGGGATACGCAGTATTTT | CASSLIVPTGRDTQYF
TRBJ2-3 | TRBD2 | TRBV7-9 | . | TGTGCCAGCAGCCCTAGCGGGATAACAGATACGCAGTATTTT | CASSPSGITDTQYF
TRBJ2-1 | . | TRBV28 | . | TGTGCCAGCAGTCCCCCCAAAGGGGATGAGCAGTTCTTC | CASSPPKGDEQFF
TRBJ2-3 | TRBD2 | TRBV5-1 | . | TGCGCCAGCAGCTTGTTCCTGGGACTAGCGGGAGGCACAGATACGCAGTATTTT | CASSLFLGLAGGTDTQYF
TRBJ1-1 | . | TRBV11-2 | . | TGTGCCAGCAGGCCCTTAGCGGGAATGAACACTGAAGCTTTCTTT | CASRPLAGMNTEAFF
TRBJ1-5 | TRBD1 | TRBV6-5 | . | TGTGCCAGCAGCTCCGGACAGGGTAACAATCAGCCCCAGCATTTT | CASSSGQGNNQPQHF
TRBJ1-1 | . | TRBV12-5 | . | TGTGCTAGTGGTTCCGGACAGCAGAACACTGAAGCTTTCTTT | CASGSGQQNTEAFF
TRBJ1-2 | TRBD1 | TRBV9 | few | TGTGCCAGCGGGGACAGGGTTCACGGCTACACCTTC | CASGDRVHGYTF